Below, 11 T cell receptor beta chains from the same sample are listed, as sequenced in a study of T cells in Graves' hyperthyroidism and ophthalmopathy (dated by TCRdb to about 2019). The library was prepared using multiplex PCR. TCRdb lists the instrument as Illumina HiSeq 2000. The TCR beta CDR3 regions were amplified from the RNA transcripts. A first-round RT-PCR of the TCR CDR3 used the HTBI primer set with the Qiagen OneStep RT-PCR kit. In TCRdb, the public reads were trimmed at Q25 with fastp and aligned with MiXCR, with productive beta chains retained. When rows share a CDR3 protein, they turn into one entry using the most common DNA and genes. This sample holds some 400,000 distinct CDR3 sequences; about a fifth were observed only once. 3.7% of the sample comes from the top ten. Sequenced: blood. The receptors come from a woman between 18 and 30 years old with Graves' hyperthyroidism.

This clonotype appeared many times. The CDR3 sequence: CASSVGQGNYGYTF. The CDR3 DNA sequence: TGTGCCAGCAGCGTAGGGCAGGGGAACTATGGCTACACCTTC. The rearrangement links TRBV9 to TRBJ1-2, with a weak D call TRBD1 (6 bases). Trimming cost V 0 bases and J 2 bases, with 8 bases left between them. Germline CDR1 reads SGDLS; CDR2 reads YYNGEE. The CDR3 totals 14 residues. The full variable domain, in which reference TRBV9 and TRBJ1-2 provide the parts outside the CDR3, is DSGVTQTPKHLITATGQRVTLRCSPRSGDLSVYWYQQSLDQGLQFLIQYYNGEERAKGNILERFSAQQFPDLHSELNLSSLELGDSALYFCASSVGQGNYGYTFGSGTRLTVV.

This clonotype was found many times. V and J are TRBV12-3 or TRBV12-4 and TRBJ2-7, with D hard to call. The ends were cut back, 6 bases at V and 6 bases at J, with 12 bases in the middle. The CDR3 runs 12 residues. The chain's CDR3 is CASSKNPSEQYF. DNA for the CDR3: TGTGCCAGCAGCAAAAACCCGTCCGAGCAGTACTTC.

This clonotype has at least ten counts. The rearrangement links TRBV30 to TRBJ1-2, with 8 bases lining up with TRBD1. The CDR3 runs 14 residues. Unmatched junction bases numbered 5, after V lost 3 bases and J lost 2 bases. The germline V gene has CDR1 GTSNPN and CDR2 SVGIG (reference sequence). This chain's CDR3 is CAWRGTGVNYGYTF. CDR3 DNA: TGTGCCTGGAGGGGGACAGGCGTCAACTATGGCTACACCTTC.

This clonotype has at least ten counts. This chain connects TRBV27 to TRBJ2-7; D may be TRBD1 (6 bases). The CDR3 extends over 13 amino acids. Germline V lookup: CDR1 MNHEY, CDR2 SMNVEV (reference sequence). Trimming stripped 8 bases from V and 2 bases from J, with 13 bases between. The CDR3 reads CASARDRTYEQYF. CDR3 bases: TGTGCCAGCGCGCGAGACAGGACCTACGAGCAGTACTTC.

This clonotype was observed many times. This chain joins TRBV6-1 and TRBJ2-5; TRBD1 might be the D (6 bases). CDR3 length: 15 residues. V was cut by 6 bases and J by 0 bases, with 14 bases left in between. The germline V gene encodes CDR1 MNHNS and CDR2 SASEGT. The CDR3 loop is CASSMLTGYQETQYF. In DNA form, the CDR3 reads TGTGCCAGCAGCATGCTAACAGGGTACCAAGAGACCCAGTACTTC.

This clonotype has a count of ten or more. The genes are TRBV15 and TRBJ2-3; 9 bases fit TRBD2. CDR1 is LNHNV, CDR2 YYDKDF, per germline (reference sequence). V lost 1 base to trimming and J lost 3 bases; unmatched junction nucleotides: 5. This CDR3 is built from 16 residues. The DNA of the CDR3 is TGTGCCACCAGCAGAGGGACAGCGGGGGGAACAGATACGCAGTATTTT. It is translated as CATSRGTAGGTDTQYF.

Of note for this clonotype: It is likely a read error, because the conserved phenylalanine at the end of the CDR3 is missing. The CDR3 loop is CASNSGAAGGYEQYL. The CDR3 DNA reads TGCGCCAGCAATAGTGGGGCCGCCGGGGGCTACGAGCAGTACCTC. This chain uses TRBV5-1 with TRBJ2-7; TRBD2 is a possible D gene (6 bases). This CDR3 has 15 amino acids. CDR1 is SGHRS, CDR2 YFSETQ, per germline. V was cut by 6 bases and J by 3 bases, with 19 bases left in between.

A word on this clonotype: This may arise from a read error, as a much more abundant clone is one base away. No conserved phenylalanine or tryptophan is present at the end of the CDR3, so a read error is the likely explanation. The chain employs TRBV30 and TRBJ2-5; a possible D gene is TRBD1 (6 bases). V was pared by 0 bases and J by 5 bases, with 16 bases between. Germline assignment: CDR1 GTSNPN and CDR2 SVGIG (reference sequence). The CDR3 is 15 amino acids. The CDR3: CAWSVGTTLGETQYL. CDR3 bases: TGTGCCTGGAGTGTGGGGACAACCCTCGGGGAGACCCAGTACCTC.

This clonotype was recorded at least ten times. V usage is TRBV5-8 and J usage is TRBJ2-7; TRBD2 might be the D (5 bases). The CDR3 runs 14 residues. CDR1 is SGHTS and CDR2 is YDEGEE in the germline V gene. V was cut by 6 bases and J by 5 bases, with 18 bases left in between. This CDR3 reads CASTSGRIPHEQYF. CDR3 in DNA: TGTGCCAGCACCTCGGGGAGAATTCCGCACGAGCAGTACTTC.

Ten or more counts support this clonotype. The chain carries TRBV6-5 and TRBJ1-5; unclear D gene. Deletions cut 3 bases from V and 7 bases from J, with 13 bases between. The CDR3 runs to 14 residues. Germline V gives CDR1 MNHEY, CDR2 SVGAGI. As DNA, the CDR3 is TGTGCCAGCAGTTATTCTAGAGGACGACAGCCCCAGCATTTT. Translation gives CASSYSRGRQPQHF.

This clonotype came up many times. Sequence at one end of the junction differs from germline and may be a read error. The V call is TRBV6-5, the J call TRBJ1-4, with D tentatively TRBD1 (6 bases). This CDR3 comprises 15 residues. Germline V gives CDR1 MNHEY, CDR2 SVGAGI. The CDR3 region is CANSYSTGTNEKLFF. As DNA, the CDR3 is TGTGCCAACAGTTACTCGACAGGAACTAATGAAAAACTGTTTTTT.